Below, one T cell receptor (beta chain) is given with its context. No antigen is known for it. One base away lies a much larger clone, so this may be a sequencing read error. Because the CDR3 is missing its conserved closing phenylalanine or tryptophan, this is likely a read error. This record belongs to a study of molecular identifiers for immune sequencing clone quantification. Whole-study results and caveats: Barcode collisions between identical TCR molecules could shrink estimates of highly expanded clone sizes. Jurkat TCR RNA that was spiked in from one cell was reportedly detectable among some 980,000 naive cells. More than 98% of effector molecules, versus under 1% of naive-cell molecules, belonged to clones above 20 RNA copies.

Previously reported methods and listed TCR primers produced the bulk TCR libraries. Via MiXCR, TCRdb re-called the PCR reads, giving one row per CDR3 protein. Among around 480,000 distinct CDR3 sequences listed, around 23% were seen once. This clonotype was sampled from a human donor in good health. Some libraries in this study had Jurkat cell RNA spiked in. Sample: naive CD8+ T cells from blood, with Jurkat cell RNA spiked in. Subset noted: FACS-sorted CD8+CD4-CCR7+CD45RA+ naive T cells.

This CDR3 reads CASSEASSYEQYI. The DNA of the CDR3 is TGTGCCAGCAGCGAAGCGAGCTCCTACGAGCAGTACATC. The chain uses TRBV7-2 and TRBJ2-7; D unclear. Trimming removed 5 bases at V and 0 bases at J, with 8 bases between. Per the germline V gene, CDR1 is SGHTA and CDR2 is FQGNSA. There are 13 residues in the CDR3.